A selection of T cell receptor beta chains follows, all from one sample in a study of CXCR3 chemokines and chemotherapy response in bladder cancer. TCRdb processed the PCR reads anew with MiXCR; each CDR3 protein has one entry. This sample has 950 to 1,500 distinct CDR3 sequences, with over 15% found just once. Sampling was done from a patient whose treatment included neoadjuvant chemotherapy. Receptors originate from a human donor with bladder cancer that did not respond to neoadjuvant chemotherapy. Both conserved end residues are part of each CDR3. D genes are given only for firm matches. Clone size, where shown, is once, few, many, or a class for clones that have expanded.

J,V,size,D,CDR3,DNA
TRBJ1-5,TRBV12-5,many,.,CASGLGPHQPQHF,TGTGCTAGTGGTTTGGGACCTCATCAGCCCCAGCATTTT
TRBJ2-1,TRBV7-9,many,TRBD1,CASTLGTGGYNEQFF,TGTGCCAGCACCCTGGGGACAGGGGGTTACAATGAGCAGTTCTTC
TRBJ2-5,TRBV7-2,large,TRBD1,CASSLQGRETQYF,TGTGCCAGCAGCCTACAGGGGCGAGAGACCCAGTACTTC
TRBJ2-7,TRBV2,.,TRBD1,CASSSGTGYYEQYF,TGTGCCAGCAGTTCCGGGACAGGGTATTACGAGCAGTACTTC
TRBJ2-2,TRBV20-1,many,.,CSAPGPRSAGELFF,TGCAGTGCTCCTGGCCCTAGGTCTGCCGGGGAGCTGTTTTTT
TRBJ2-7,TRBV20-1,many,TRBD2,CSAISSGGNEQYF,TGCAGTGCCATTTCTAGCGGGGGGAACGAGCAGTACTTC
TRBJ2-2,TRBV12-3/TRBV12-4,many,.,CASSKQGTGELFF,TGTGCCAGCAGTAAACAGGGCACCGGGGAGCTGTTTTTT
TRBJ1-4,TRBV6-6,medium-sized,TRBD1,CASISRTGTNEKLFF,TGTGCCAGCATCTCAAGGACAGGTACTAATGAAAAACTGTTTTTT
TRBJ2-2,TRBV11-1,medium-sized,.,CASSLFRETGELFF,TGTGCCAGCAGCTTGTTCAGGGAAACCGGGGAGCTGTTTTTT
TRBJ1-2,TRBV6-5,large,.,CASSYGVNGYTF,TGTGCCAGCAGTTACGGGGTCAATGGCTACACCTTC
TRBJ2-2,TRBV5-6,medium-sized,TRBD2,CASSLPGTSEPNTGELFF,TGTGCCAGCAGCCTGCCCGGGACTAGCGAACCGAACACCGGGGAGCTGTTTTTT
TRBJ1-1,TRBV19,few,TRBD1,CASTPGQALNTEAFF,TGTGCCAGTACCCCGGGACAGGCCTTGAACACTGAAGCTTTCTTT
TRBJ2-1,TRBV20-1,many,TRBD2,CSARDPAGVSNEQFF,TGCAGTGCTAGAGATCCTGCGGGAGTATCAAATGAGCAGTTCTTC
TRBJ1-1,TRBV5-5,many,TRBD1,CASSIGQGARDTEAFF,TGTGCCAGCAGCATTGGACAGGGGGCTCGGGACACTGAAGCTTTCTTT
TRBJ1-6,TRBV6-1,once,.,CASEPLQSFYNSPLHF,TGTGCGAGTGAACCCCTGCAAAGTTTTTATAATTCACCCCTCCACTTT
TRBJ2-5,TRBV20-1,few,.,CSAARWIQETQYF,TGCAGTGCCGCTCGGTGGATCCAAGAGACCCAGTACTTC
TRBJ2-3,TRBV11-2,many,TRBD2,CASSSSGRYGSTDTQYF,TGTGCCAGCAGCTCTAGCGGGAGGTATGGGAGCACAGATACGCAGTATTTT
TRBJ2-7,TRBV12-3/TRBV12-4,medium-sized,.,CASSYRTVGSEQYF,TGTGCCAGCAGCTACCGGACAGTCGGGTCCGAGCAGTACTTC
TRBJ1-5,TRBV29-1,medium-sized,.,CSVASQESQPQHF,TGCAGCGTTGCCTCTCAGGAATCCCAGCCCCAGCATTTT
TRBJ1-2,TRBV14,many,TRBD1,CASSQDIRGSSYGYTF,TGTGCCAGCAGCCAAGATATCAGGGGGTCTAGCTATGGCTACACCTTC
TRBJ1-1,TRBV11-3,many,.,CASSLAGTTTEAFF,TGTGCCAGCAGCTTAGCCGGGACAACCACTGAAGCTTTCTTT
TRBJ1-1,TRBV12-5,many,TRBD1,CASGSGIGQGRTEAFF,TGTGCTAGTGGCAGTGGTATTGGACAGGGGCGCACTGAAGCTTTCTTT
TRBJ2-3,TRBV12-3/TRBV12-4,many,TRBD2,CASSFGGGEDTQYF,TGTGCCAGCAGTTTCGGCGGGGGAGAAGATACGCAGTATTTT
TRBJ1-1,TRBV6-6,medium-sized,.,CASSYMGPLSVNTEAFF,TGTGCCAGCAGTTACATGGGACCCCTTTCCGTGAACACTGAAGCTTTCTTT